The T cell receptor beta chain under discussion was sequenced for a study of HIV-infected patients and healthy controls. Findings and limits, study-wide: HIV+ repertoires were severely depleted of MAIT alpha-chain CDR3s, unlike healthy controls. With just sixteen HIV-infected individuals processed, the findings' generality was considered strongly limited.

Reverse transcription used approximately 500 ng RNA and constant-region primers for alpha and beta. Each of the alpha and beta chains got its own library through chain-specific third strand synthesis with indices. A single primer pair per chain amplified all rearrangements, with per-molecule barcodes. TCRdb reprocessed the 5' RACE reads via MiXCR and lists one record per CDR3 protein. There are about 10,000 distinct CDR3 sequences in the sample; approximately 8% occur only once, and about 3.5% lies in the top ten. By sample fraction, this clonotype is medium-sized. Its antigen remains unidentified. All unsorted peripheral T cells were captured because whole blood was used without fractionation. V lost 1 base, J lost 8 bases, and 14 bases lay in between. The CDR3 has 13 amino acids. The germline V gene encodes CDR1 DFQATT and CDR2 SNEGSKA (reference sequence).

The receptor comes from an adult in good health. This sequence joins TRBV20-1 and TRBJ1-2; tentatively, D is TRBD1 (5 bases). Sequenced input: blood. The CDR3, as DNA: TGCAGTGCTAGAGTTTCCAGGGAGAAGGGCTACACCTTC. Its protein is CSARVSREKGYTF.